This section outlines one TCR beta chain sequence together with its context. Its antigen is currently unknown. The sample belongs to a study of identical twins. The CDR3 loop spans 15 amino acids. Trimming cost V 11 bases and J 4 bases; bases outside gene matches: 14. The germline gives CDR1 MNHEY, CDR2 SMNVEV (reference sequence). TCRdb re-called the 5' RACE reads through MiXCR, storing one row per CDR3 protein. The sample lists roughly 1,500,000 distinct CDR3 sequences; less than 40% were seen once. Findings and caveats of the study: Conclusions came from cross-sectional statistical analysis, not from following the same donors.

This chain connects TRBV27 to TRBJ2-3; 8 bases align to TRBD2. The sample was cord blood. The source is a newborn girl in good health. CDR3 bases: TGTGCCGCCCCCCTTACCCGGGGGGGCCCAGATACGCAGTATTTT. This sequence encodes CAAPLTRGGPDTQYF.